This section outlines one T cell receptor (beta chain) sequence together with its context. Its target is not known. CD8 cells classed as naive were CD45RO-negative and positively selected for CCR7, excluding terminally differentiated effector memory CD45RA+ cells. This CDR3 is built from 12 residues. Germline lookup yields CDR1 SGHTS and CDR2 YDEGEE. The V end lost 4 bases, the J end lost 4 bases, and 9 bases lay between the germline ends. The repertoire was sequenced with immunoSEQ multiplex PCR; TCRdb's copy has only in-frame clones and lacks some. The sample has some 630,000 clones, around 96% seen once. This sample is part of a study of shared clonotypes between healthy human individuals. General observations from the study: Compared with clonotypes that all four donors shared, non-shared clonotypes had lower generation probabilities.

The chain couples TRBV5-8 to TRBJ2-7; a possible D gene is TRBD2 (5 bases). This TCR derives from a woman aged 25 to 39 in good health. Sequencing input: naive CD8+ T cells sorted from blood. CDR3 in amino acids: CASSVGMYEQYF. Here the CDR3 DNA reads TGTGCCAGCAGCGTCGGGATGTACGAGCAGTACTTC.